This T cell receptor (beta chain) is from a study of CD8 T cells in ankylosing spondylitis. This clonotype was detected ten times or more. What it recognizes is unknown. V was pared by 10 bases and J by 9 bases, with 19 bases between. This CDR3 is 13 amino acids long. Findings of the study overall: A TCR beta motif of 8 or 9 highly homologous variants appeared characteristic of ankylosing spondylitis blood. Reactive arthritis synovial fluid and blood were previously reported to contain some motif variants.

TCRdb recomputed calls from the 5' RACE reads with MiXCR, one row per CDR3 protein. The sample lists some 120,000 distinct CDR3 sequences; around 15% were seen once. This chain links TRBV12-3 or TRBV12-4 with TRBJ1-5; D remains ambiguous. The sequencing input was blood, either unsorted or a sorted T cell fraction (not recorded which). The TCR sequence derives from a female donor with ankylosing spondylitis or in good health (not recorded which). In nucleotides, the CDR3 is TGTGCCACCGCCCGGAAATTGTATCTGCCCCAGCATTTT. Amino acid sequence: CATARKLYLPQHF.